A selection of T cell receptor beta chains follows, all from one sample in a study of CD8+CD57+ T cells in acquired aplastic anemia. TCRdb called the reads again in MiXCR, with one record for every CDR3 protein. The table has a few hundred thousand distinct CDR3 sequences, 65% to 75% seen once. The sample was sorted CD4+, CD8+, or CD8+CD57+ T cells (not recorded which) from PBMCs. The source is a human donor in good health, serving as a control. Both conserved end residues are part of each CDR3. The D gene is left open where the match is weak. The size field is filled for only some rows; it gives once, few, many or a size class.

CDR3 DNA: TGCAGTGGAAGGGGTTCAGAAGGGGGCGACTATGGCTACACCTTC
CDR3 protein: CSGRGSEGGDYGYTF
J gene: TRBJ1-2
V gene: TRBV20-1
clone size: many
D gene: TRBD1

CDR3 DNA: TGTGCCAGCAGCGGGGACAGGGTAGGGGCCGGGGAGCTGTTTTTT
CDR3 protein: CASSGDRVGAGELFF
J gene: TRBJ2-2
V gene: TRBV7-2
clone size: few
D gene: TRBD1

CDR3 DNA: TGTGCCAGCGCCCATCCCCAAGAACAGACCTTC
CDR3 protein: CASAHPQEQTF
J gene: TRBJ2-5
V gene: TRBV10-1
clone size: .
D gene: .

CDR3 DNA: TGTGCCAGCAGCCTCGCTGGCGGGGATGGCTACACCTTC
CDR3 protein: CASSLAGGDGYTF
J gene: TRBJ1-2
V gene: TRBV7-9
clone size: .
D gene: .

CDR3 DNA: TGCGCCAGCAGCCTCAACCCAGGGGTTCCCGAAAAACTGTCTTTT
CDR3 protein: CASSLNPGVPEKLSF
J gene: TRBJ1-4
V gene: TRBV5-1
clone size: .
D gene: .

CDR3 DNA: TGTGCCTGGGGCCAGGCGCAGAAACTGTTTTTT
CDR3 protein: CAWGQAQKLFF
J gene: TRBJ1-4
V gene: TRBV30
clone size: many
D gene: .

CDR3 DNA: TGTGCCATCAGGGGGGGCGGGGAGCTGTTTTTT
CDR3 protein: CAIRGGGELFF
J gene: TRBJ2-2
V gene: TRBV10-3
clone size: once
D gene: .

CDR3 DNA: TGTGCCAGCAGTTCCACCGGGACAGGGGTTGGAGAAAAACTGTTTTTT
CDR3 protein: CASSSTGTGVGEKLFF
J gene: TRBJ1-4
V gene: TRBV5-5
clone size: many
D gene: TRBD1

CDR3 DNA: TGCAGTGCTAGCGGGTCAGGGCCGAACACCGGGGAGCTGTTTTTT
CDR3 protein: CSASGSGPNTGELFF
J gene: TRBJ2-2
V gene: TRBV20-1
clone size: many
D gene: .

CDR3 DNA: TGTGCCATCAGTAGGGCGGAAGATGACAAACTGTTTTTT
CDR3 protein: CAISRAEDDKLFF
J gene: TRBJ1-4
V gene: TRBV10-3
clone size: .
D gene: .

CDR3 DNA: TGTGCCAGCAGCGGCGGGGGGGCCTTTGAGCAGTTCTTC
CDR3 protein: CASSGGGAFEQFF
J gene: TRBJ2-1
V gene: TRBV5-5
clone size: few
D gene: TRBD2

CDR3 DNA: TGCGCCAGCAGCCCCGGGACTAGCGGGGGTCACCAAGAGACCCAGTACTTC
CDR3 protein: CASSPGTSGGHQETQYF
J gene: TRBJ2-5
V gene: TRBV5-1
clone size: few
D gene: TRBD2

CDR3 DNA: TGTACCAGCACTGCAGGGTTCTACAATGAGCAGTTCTTC
CDR3 protein: CTSTAGFYNEQFF
J gene: TRBJ2-1
V gene: TRBV2
clone size: .
D gene: .

CDR3 DNA: TGTGCCAGCAGCTTAGGCCAGGATCAGCCCCAGCATTATTTC
CDR3 protein: CASSLGQDQPQHYF
J gene: TRBJ2-7
V gene: TRBV7-6
clone size: .
D gene: .

CDR3 DNA: TGTGCCAGCAGCTCCAGAGACAGCATGAACACTGAAGCTTTCTTT
CDR3 protein: CASSSRDSMNTEAFF
J gene: TRBJ1-1
V gene: TRBV7-8
clone size: .
D gene: .

CDR3 DNA: TGTGCCAGCAGTGACGGACTAGCGGGGGGGGAGCAGTACTTC
CDR3 protein: CASSDGLAGGEQYF
J gene: TRBJ2-7
V gene: TRBV6-5
clone size: .
D gene: TRBD2

CDR3 DNA: TGTGCCACCAGCAGAGAAGGGAATGGGGATTCACCCCTCCACTTT
CDR3 protein: CATSREGNGDSPLHF
J gene: TRBJ1-6
V gene: TRBV15
clone size: few
D gene: .

CDR3 DNA: TGTGCCAGCAGCTACCTGGGGGACGAGCAGTACTTC
CDR3 protein: CASSYLGDEQYF
J gene: TRBJ2-7
V gene: TRBV9
clone size: .
D gene: .

CDR3 DNA: TGTGCCTGGAACCTCCGCGGGCAGCCCCAGCATTTT
CDR3 protein: CAWNLRGQPQHF
J gene: TRBJ1-5
V gene: TRBV30
clone size: many
D gene: .

CDR3 DNA: TGTGCCAGCAGTTCGGGGGGAGCGCGCACTCAACTCCACTTT
CDR3 protein: CASSSGGARTQLHF
J gene: TRBJ1-6
V gene: TRBV27
clone size: .
D gene: .

CDR3 DNA: TGCAGTGCTAGAGATATGCGCCCCGAGGTATATGGAAAACTGTTTTTT
CDR3 protein: CSARDMRPEVYGKLFF
J gene: TRBJ1-4
V gene: TRBV20-1
clone size: many
D gene: .

CDR3 DNA: TGTGCCAGCAGCTTAGCGGGGAGAAACATTGAAGCTTTCTTT
CDR3 protein: CASSLAGRNIEAFF
J gene: TRBJ1-1
V gene: TRBV7-3
clone size: .
D gene: .

CDR3 DNA: TGTGCCAGCAGTTTACAGGCCTCTGGAAACACCATATATTTT
CDR3 protein: CASSLQASGNTIYF
J gene: TRBJ1-3
V gene: TRBV2
clone size: many
D gene: .

CDR3 DNA: TGTGCCAGCAGCTTAGGCGTAGACGAAAAACTGTTTTTT
CDR3 protein: CASSLGVDEKLFF
J gene: TRBJ1-4
V gene: TRBV11-2
clone size: .
D gene: .

CDR3 DNA: TGCAGTGCTAGAGATCCTATCTCTTACAATGAGCAGTTCTTC
CDR3 protein: CSARDPISYNEQFF
J gene: TRBJ2-1
V gene: TRBV20-1
clone size: many
D gene: .

CDR3 DNA: TGTGCCAGCAGCTTAACGACAGGGGTGGCGTACGAGCAGTACTTC
CDR3 protein: CASSLTTGVAYEQYF
J gene: TRBJ2-7
V gene: TRBV7-2
clone size: .
D gene: TRBD1

CDR3 DNA: TGTGCCATCAGGGTCGGCAGGGAGAACACTGAAGCTTTCTTT
CDR3 protein: CAIRVGRENTEAFF
J gene: TRBJ1-1
V gene: TRBV10-3
clone size: .
D gene: .

CDR3 DNA: TGCAGTGCCTACCCGACAGGCGGGGGAAACACCATATATTTT
CDR3 protein: CSAYPTGGGNTIYF
J gene: TRBJ1-3
V gene: TRBV20-1
clone size: many
D gene: .

CDR3 DNA: TGTGCCAGCAGCGCGATTCCGGGACAGGGACGGGAGACCCAGTACTTC
CDR3 protein: CASSAIPGQGRETQYF
J gene: TRBJ2-5
V gene: TRBV7-8
clone size: many
D gene: TRBD1

CDR3 DNA: TGTGCCAGCAGCCCCAACAGGAGGCTCTACGAGCAGTACCCCCTCCACTTT
CDR3 protein: CASSPNRRLYEQYPLHF
J gene: TRBJ1-6
V gene: TRBV7-9
clone size: .
D gene: .

CDR3 DNA: .
CDR3 protein: CASSPSVGAGANVLTF
J gene: TRBJ2-6
V gene: TRBV4-2
clone size: .
D gene: .

CDR3 DNA: TGTGCCAGCAGCCCCGGGACAGCCACTTTCGATACGCAGTATTTT
CDR3 protein: CASSPGTATFDTQYF
J gene: TRBJ2-3
V gene: TRBV7-2
clone size: .
D gene: TRBD1

CDR3 DNA: TGTGCCAGCAGCTCTGTGACAGAGTTGGAGACCCAGTACTTC
CDR3 protein: CASSSVTELETQYF
J gene: TRBJ2-5
V gene: TRBV7-3
clone size: .
D gene: .

CDR3 DNA: TGTGCCAGCAGTGAAGCGCTTCGGGCAGCGGGGGGAGAAGAGACCCAGTACTTC
CDR3 protein: CASSEALRAAGGEETQYF
J gene: TRBJ2-5
V gene: TRBV6-1
clone size: few
D gene: TRBD2

CDR3 DNA: TGTGCCAGCAGTGAGAAGCGTATTTCCTACAATGAGCAGTTCTTC
CDR3 protein: CASSEKRISYNEQFF
J gene: TRBJ2-1
V gene: TRBV6-4
clone size: many
D gene: .

CDR3 DNA: TGTGCCATCGGGTTGGGGACAATCTACGAGCAGTACTTC
CDR3 protein: CAIGLGTIYEQYF
J gene: TRBJ2-7
V gene: TRBV10-3
clone size: .
D gene: .

CDR3 DNA: TGCAGTGCTAGATACCGCCGGGGTACAGAAGAGACCCAGTACTTC
CDR3 protein: CSARYRRGTEETQYF
J gene: TRBJ2-5
V gene: TRBV20-1
clone size: .
D gene: .

CDR3 DNA: TGTGCCAGCAGGGGAGAGGGGGACCCGTCCTACGAGCAGTACTTC
CDR3 protein: CASRGEGDPSYEQYF
J gene: TRBJ2-7
V gene: TRBV7-2
clone size: .
D gene: .

CDR3 DNA: TGTGCCAGCAGCCCAGTGGGGGGGCAGGGCGACCACTACTTT
CDR3 protein: CASSPVGGQGDHYF
J gene: TRBJ1-6
V gene: TRBV14
clone size: once
D gene: .

CDR3 DNA: TGCGCCAGCAGCTTGTCTAGCGGGGGGGATGAGCAGTTCTTC
CDR3 protein: CASSLSSGGDEQFF
J gene: TRBJ2-1
V gene: TRBV5-1
clone size: .
D gene: TRBD2

CDR3 DNA: TGTGCCAGCAGCTTAGCCCCGCGGGACAGGGTCAGTATATATTTT
CDR3 protein: CASSLAPRDRVSIYF
J gene: TRBJ1-3
V gene: TRBV7-2
clone size: .
D gene: TRBD1

CDR3 DNA: .
CDR3 protein: CTSLRGRGGEQYFF
J gene: TRBJ2-7
V gene: TRBV7-8
clone size: .
D gene: .

CDR3 DNA: TGTGCCAGCAGTTCGGACAGCCTCAATGAAAAACTGTTTTTT
CDR3 protein: CASSSDSLNEKLFF
J gene: TRBJ1-4
V gene: TRBV12-3/TRBV12-4
clone size: many
D gene: .

CDR3 DNA: TGTGCCAGCAGCTTAGCGAGGGTAGATACGCAGTATTTT
CDR3 protein: CASSLARVDTQYF
J gene: TRBJ2-3
V gene: TRBV7-2
clone size: .
D gene: .

CDR3 DNA: TGTGCCAGCAGCTCGCCGGGACAAGACACCTTC
CDR3 protein: CASSSPGQDTF
J gene: TRBJ1-2
V gene: TRBV7-9
clone size: many
D gene: .

CDR3 DNA: TGTGCCAGCAGTGCGGGCGTCAGGGAGGGTTATGGCTACACCTTC
CDR3 protein: CASSAGVREGYGYTF
J gene: TRBJ1-2
V gene: TRBV2
clone size: .
D gene: .